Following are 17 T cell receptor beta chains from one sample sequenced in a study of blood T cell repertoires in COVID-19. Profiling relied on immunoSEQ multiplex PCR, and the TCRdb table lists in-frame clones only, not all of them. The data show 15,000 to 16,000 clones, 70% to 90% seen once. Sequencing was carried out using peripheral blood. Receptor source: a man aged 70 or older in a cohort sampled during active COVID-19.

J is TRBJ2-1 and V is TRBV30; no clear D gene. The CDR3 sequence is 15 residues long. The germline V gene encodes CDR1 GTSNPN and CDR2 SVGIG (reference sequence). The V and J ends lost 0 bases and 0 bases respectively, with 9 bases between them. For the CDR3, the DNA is TGTGCCTGGAGTGTACACCCAAGCTCCTACAATGAGCAGTTCTTC. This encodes CAWSVHPSSYNEQFF.

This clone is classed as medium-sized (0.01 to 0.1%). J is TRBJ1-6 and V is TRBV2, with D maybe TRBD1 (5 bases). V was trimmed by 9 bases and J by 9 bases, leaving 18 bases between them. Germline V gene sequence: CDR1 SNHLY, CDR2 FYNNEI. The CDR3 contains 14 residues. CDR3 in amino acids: CASEEGQGGSPLHF. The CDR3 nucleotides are TGTGCCAGTGAGGAGGGGCAGGGAGGTTCACCCCTCCACTTT. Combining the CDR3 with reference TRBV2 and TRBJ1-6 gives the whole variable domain EPEVTQTPSHQVTQMGQEVILRCVPISNHLYFYWYRQILGQKVEFLVSFYNNEISEKSEIFDDQFSVERPDGSNFTLKIRSTKLEDSAMYFCASEEGQGGSPLHFGNGTRLTVT.

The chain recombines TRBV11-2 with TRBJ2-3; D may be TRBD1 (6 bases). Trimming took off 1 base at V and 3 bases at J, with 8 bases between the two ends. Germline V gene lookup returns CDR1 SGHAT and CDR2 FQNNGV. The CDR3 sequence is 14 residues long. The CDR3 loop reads CASSLGQGTDTQYF. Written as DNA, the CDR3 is TGTGCCAGCAGCTTAGGCCAGGGGACAGATACGCAGTATTTT. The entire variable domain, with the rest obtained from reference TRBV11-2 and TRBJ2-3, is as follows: EAGVAQSPRYKIIEKRQSVAFWCNPISGHATLYWYQQILGQGPKLLIQFQNNGVVDDSQLPKDRFSAERLKGVDSTLKIQPAKLEDSAVYLCASSLGQGTDTQYFGPGTRLTVL.

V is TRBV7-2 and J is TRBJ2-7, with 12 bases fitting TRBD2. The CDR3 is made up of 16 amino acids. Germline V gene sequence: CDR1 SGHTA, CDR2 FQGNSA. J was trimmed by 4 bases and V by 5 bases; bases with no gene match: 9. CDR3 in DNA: TGTGCCAGCAGCATTCCGACTAGCGGGAGAAGATACGAGCAGTACTTC. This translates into CASSIPTSGRRYEQYF.

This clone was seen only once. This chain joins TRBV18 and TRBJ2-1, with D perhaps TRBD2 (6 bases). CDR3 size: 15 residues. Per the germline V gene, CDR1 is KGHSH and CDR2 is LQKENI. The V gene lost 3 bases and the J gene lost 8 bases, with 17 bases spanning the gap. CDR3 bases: TGTGCCAGCTCACCGGGACGGGAGATACAATATGAGCAGTTCTTC. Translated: CASSPGREIQYEQFF.

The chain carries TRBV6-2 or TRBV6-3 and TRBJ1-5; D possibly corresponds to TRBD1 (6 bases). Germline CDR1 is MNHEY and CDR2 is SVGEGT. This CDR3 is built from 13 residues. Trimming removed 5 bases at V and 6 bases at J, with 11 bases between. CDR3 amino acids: CASSQQGSQPQHF. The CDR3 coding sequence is TGTGCCAGCAGTCAACAGGGTTCTCAGCCCCAGCATTTT.

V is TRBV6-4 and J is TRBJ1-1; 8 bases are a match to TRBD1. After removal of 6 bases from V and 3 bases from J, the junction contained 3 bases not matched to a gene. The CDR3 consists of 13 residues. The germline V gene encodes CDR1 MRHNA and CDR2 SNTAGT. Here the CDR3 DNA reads TGTGCCAGCAGCCACAGGGGGGACACTGAAGCTTTCTTT. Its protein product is CASSHRGDTEAFF.

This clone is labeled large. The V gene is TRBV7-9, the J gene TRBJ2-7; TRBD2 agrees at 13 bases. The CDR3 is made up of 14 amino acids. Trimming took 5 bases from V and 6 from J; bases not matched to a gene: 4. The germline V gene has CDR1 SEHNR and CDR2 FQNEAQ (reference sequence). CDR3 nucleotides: TGTGCCAGCAGCGGACTAGCGGGAGATGGCGAGCAGTACTTC. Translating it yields CASSGLAGDGEQYF.

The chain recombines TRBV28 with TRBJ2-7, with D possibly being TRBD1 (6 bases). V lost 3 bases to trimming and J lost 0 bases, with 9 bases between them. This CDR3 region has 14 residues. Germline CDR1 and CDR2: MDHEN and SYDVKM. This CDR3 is CASSFGDISYEQYF. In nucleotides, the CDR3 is TGTGCCAGCAGTTTTGGGGACATCTCCTACGAGCAGTACTTC.

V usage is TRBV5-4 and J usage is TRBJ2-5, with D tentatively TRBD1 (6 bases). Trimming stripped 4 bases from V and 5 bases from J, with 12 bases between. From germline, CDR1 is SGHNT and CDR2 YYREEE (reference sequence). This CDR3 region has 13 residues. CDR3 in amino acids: CASSPGAHETQYF. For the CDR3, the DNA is TGTGCCAGCAGCCCAGGGGCACATGAGACCCAGTACTTC. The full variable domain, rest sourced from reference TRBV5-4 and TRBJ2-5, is ETGVTQSPTHLIKTRGQQVTLRCSSQSGHNTVSWYQQALGQGPQFIFQYYREEENGRGNFPPRFSGLQFPNYSSELNVNALELDDSALYLCASSPGAHETQYFGPGTRLLVL.

The CDR3 nucleotides are TGTGCCAGCTCAGGGGGACAGGATAACAATGAGCAGTTCTTC. Its translation is CASSGGQDNNEQFF. V gene TRBV18 combines with J gene TRBJ2-1, with TRBD1 matching over 8 bases. V lost 5 bases and J lost 5; bases outside the gene matches: 5. This CDR3 has 14 residues. CDR1 and CDR2 from the germline V gene are KGHSH and LQKENI.

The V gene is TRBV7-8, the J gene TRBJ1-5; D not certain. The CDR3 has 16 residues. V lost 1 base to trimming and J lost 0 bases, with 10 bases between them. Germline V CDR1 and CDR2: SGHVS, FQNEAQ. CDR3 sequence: CASSLVLRNSNQPQHF. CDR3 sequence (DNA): TGTGCCAGCAGCTTAGTCTTGAGGAATAGCAATCAGCCCCAGCATTTT.

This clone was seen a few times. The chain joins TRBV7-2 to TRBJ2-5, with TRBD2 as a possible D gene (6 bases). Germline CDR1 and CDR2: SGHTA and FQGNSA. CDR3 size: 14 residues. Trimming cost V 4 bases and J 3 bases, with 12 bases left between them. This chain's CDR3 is CASSYGGIEETQYF. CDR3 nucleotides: TGTGCCAGCAGCTATGGCGGGATAGAAGAGACCCAGTACTTC.

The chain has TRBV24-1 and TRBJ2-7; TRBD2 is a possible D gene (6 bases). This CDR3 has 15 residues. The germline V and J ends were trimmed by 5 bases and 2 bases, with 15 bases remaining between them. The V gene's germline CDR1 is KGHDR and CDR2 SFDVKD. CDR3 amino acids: CATSVGAGPTYEQYF. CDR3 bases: TGTGCCACCAGTGTCGGGGCGGGGCCGACCTACGAGCAGTACTTC.

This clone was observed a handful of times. In nucleotides, the CDR3 is TGTGCCAGCAGCTTAGGCGGGAGTGAGACAGATACGCAGTATTTT. Its protein product is CASSLGGSETDTQYF. The chain uses TRBV7-6 and TRBJ2-3, with 7 bases identical to TRBD2. With 1 base clipped from V and 3 bases from J, the junction kept 4 bases outside the gene matches. The CDR3 totals 15 residues. From germline, CDR1 is SGHVS and CDR2 FNYEAQ.

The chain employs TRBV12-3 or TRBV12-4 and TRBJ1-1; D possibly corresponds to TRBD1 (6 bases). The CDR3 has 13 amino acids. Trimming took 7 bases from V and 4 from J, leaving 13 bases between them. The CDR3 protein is CASKPGHSTEAFF. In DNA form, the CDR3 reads TGTGCCAGCAAACCGGGACATTCCACTGAAGCTTTCTTT.

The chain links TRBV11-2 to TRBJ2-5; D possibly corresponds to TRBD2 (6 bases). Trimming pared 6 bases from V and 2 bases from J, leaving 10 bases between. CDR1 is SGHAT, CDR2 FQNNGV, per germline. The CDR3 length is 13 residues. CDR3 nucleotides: TGTGCCAGCAGGGCTAGCGCTCAAGAGACCCAGTACTTC. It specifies CASRASAQETQYF.